Given below is one T cell receptor (beta chain) in context. The antigen is unknown. The source of the sample is a study of shared clonotypes between healthy human individuals. At deep level, the assay was performed. For sorted subsets, approximately 0.2 ug DNA per replicate equaled 30,000 or so T cell genomes. As originally analysed: Sequence data from immunoSEQ were junction-only and lacked quality scores; consequently, filtering differed. Using immunoSEQ multiplex PCR, the repertoire was profiled, and TCRdb retains in-frame clones only, with some absent. That table supplies the V and J calls and clone size; D and trimming were determined from the DNA. The sample includes over 750,000 clones, roughly 96% of them seen just once. Study-level points and caveats: Sampling covered blood only; tissue repertoires likely differ.

The CDR3 covers 15 residues. The germline V gene encodes CDR1 SGHAT and CDR2 FQNNGV. The junction had 3 bases not matched to a gene; V was cut back by 1 base and J by 8 bases. The naive CD8 fraction comprised CD45RO-negative cells positively selected for CCR7 and excluded terminally differentiated effector memory CD45RA+ cells. Sequenced sample: naive CD8+ T cells sorted from blood. The genes are TRBV11-2 and TRBJ2-1, with TRBD2 matching over 12 bases. The receptor's source is a man aged 30 to 45 in good health. CDR3 in amino acids: CASSLATSGSYEQFF. The DNA of the CDR3 is TGTGCCAGCAGCTTAGCGACTAGCGGGAGTTATGAGCAGTTCTTC.